This note documents a single TCR beta chain sequence. Antigen unknown. The CDR3 regions of TCR beta were amplified from RNA transcripts. An initial round of RT-PCR targeting the TCR CDR3 relied on the HTBI primer set. TCRdb re-called the multiplex PCR reads with MiXCR, one entry per CDR3 protein. The repertoire has some 510,000 distinct CDR3 sequences, around 42% of them found once; the top ten carry about 7.9%. These data originate in a study of T cells in Graves' hyperthyroidism and ophthalmopathy. The study, taken as a whole, reports: Model-based prediction identified ophthalmopathy a median around 6.5 months prior to its onset. Clonotypes that were expanded in thyroid above 0.001 mostly appeared in blood too.

This CDR3 has 14 amino acids. Germline lookup yields CDR1 SGDLS and CDR2 YYNGEE. Trimming removed 0 bases from V and 5 bases from J, with 9 bases in between. Hyperthyroidism in the patients, aged 18 to 65, was newly diagnosed and under 2 months in duration. Exclusion criteria comprised uncontrolled infection, other autoimmune disease, pregnancy or lactation. This receptor was identified in a woman aged 18-30 years with Graves' hyperthyroidism. The sequencing input was peripheral blood or thyroid tissue (not recorded which). The gene calls are TRBV9 and TRBJ1-5; no firm D call. The CDR3 nucleotides read TGTGCCAGCAGCGTAGAAGGGTGGGATCAGCCCCAGCATTTT. Residues: CASSVEGWDQPQHF.